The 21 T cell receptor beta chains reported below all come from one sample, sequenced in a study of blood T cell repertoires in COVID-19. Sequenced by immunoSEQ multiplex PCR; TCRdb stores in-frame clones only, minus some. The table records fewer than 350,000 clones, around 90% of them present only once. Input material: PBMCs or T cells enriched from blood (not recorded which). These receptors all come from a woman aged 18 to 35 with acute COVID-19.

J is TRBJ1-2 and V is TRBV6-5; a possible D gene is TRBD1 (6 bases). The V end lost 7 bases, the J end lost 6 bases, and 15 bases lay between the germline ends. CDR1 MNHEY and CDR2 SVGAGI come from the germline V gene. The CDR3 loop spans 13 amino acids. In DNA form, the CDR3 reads TGTGCCAGCAAAACCCCAGGGGCAGATGGCTACACCTTC. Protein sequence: CASKTPGADGYTF.

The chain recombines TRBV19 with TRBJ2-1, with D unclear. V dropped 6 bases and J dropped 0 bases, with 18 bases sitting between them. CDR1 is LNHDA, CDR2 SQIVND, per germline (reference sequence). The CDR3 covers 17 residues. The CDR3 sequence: CASSRTPDLSSYNEQFF. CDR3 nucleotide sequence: TGTGCCAGTAGCCGAACCCCTGACTTATCCTCCTACAATGAGCAGTTCTTC.

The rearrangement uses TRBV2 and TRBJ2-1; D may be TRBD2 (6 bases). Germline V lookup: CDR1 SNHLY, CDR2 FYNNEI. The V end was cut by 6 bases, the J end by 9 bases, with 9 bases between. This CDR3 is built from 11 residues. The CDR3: CASSREFEQFF. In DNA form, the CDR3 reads TGTGCCAGCAGCCGGGAGTTTGAGCAGTTCTTC. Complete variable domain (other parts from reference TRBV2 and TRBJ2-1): EPEVTQTPSHQVTQMGQEVILRCVPISNHLYFYWYRQILGQKVEFLVSFYNNEISEKSEIFDDQFSVERPDGSNFTLKIRSTKLEDSAMYFCASSREFEQFFGPGTRLTVL.

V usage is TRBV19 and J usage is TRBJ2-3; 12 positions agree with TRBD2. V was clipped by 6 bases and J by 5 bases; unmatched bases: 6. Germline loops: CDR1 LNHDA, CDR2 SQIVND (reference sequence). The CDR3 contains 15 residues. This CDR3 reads CASRTQTSGRDTQYF. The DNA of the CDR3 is TGTGCCAGTAGGACGCAGACTAGCGGGAGAGATACGCAGTATTTT.

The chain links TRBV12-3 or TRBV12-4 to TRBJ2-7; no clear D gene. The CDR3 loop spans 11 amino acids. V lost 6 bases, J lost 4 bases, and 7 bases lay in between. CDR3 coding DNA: TGTGCCAGCAGCCCTAAATACGAGCAGTACTTC. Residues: CASSPKYEQYF.

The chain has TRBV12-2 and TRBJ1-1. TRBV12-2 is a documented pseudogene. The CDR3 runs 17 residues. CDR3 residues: CASRLVGQGLWVTEAFF. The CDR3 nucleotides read TGTGCAAGTCGCTTAGTTGGGCAGGGACTCTGGGTCACTGAAGCTTTCTTT.

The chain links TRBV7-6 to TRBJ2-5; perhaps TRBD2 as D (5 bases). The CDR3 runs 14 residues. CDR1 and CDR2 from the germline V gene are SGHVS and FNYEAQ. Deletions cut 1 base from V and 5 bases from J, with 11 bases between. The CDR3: CASSLGGRRETQYF. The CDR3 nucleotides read TGTGCCAGCAGCTTAGGGGGTAGGAGGGAGACCCAGTACTTC.

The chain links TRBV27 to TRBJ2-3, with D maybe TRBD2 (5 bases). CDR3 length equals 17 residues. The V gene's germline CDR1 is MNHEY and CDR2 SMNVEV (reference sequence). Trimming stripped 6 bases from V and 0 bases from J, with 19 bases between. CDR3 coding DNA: TGTGCCAGCAGAGGCTATCGGGGAACTGCTAGCACAGATACGCAGTATTTT. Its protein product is CASRGYRGTASTDTQYF.

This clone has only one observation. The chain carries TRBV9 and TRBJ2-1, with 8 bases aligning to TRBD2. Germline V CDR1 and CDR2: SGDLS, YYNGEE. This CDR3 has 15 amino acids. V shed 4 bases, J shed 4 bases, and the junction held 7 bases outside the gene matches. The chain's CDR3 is CASSPAGGGYNEQFF. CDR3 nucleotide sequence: TGTGCCAGCAGCCCCGCGGGGGGAGGGTACAATGAGCAGTTCTTC.

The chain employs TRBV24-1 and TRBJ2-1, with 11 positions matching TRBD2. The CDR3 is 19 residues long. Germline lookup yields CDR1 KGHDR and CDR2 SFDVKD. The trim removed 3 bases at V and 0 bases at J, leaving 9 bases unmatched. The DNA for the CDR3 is TGTGCCACCAGTGATCCGGGGACTAGCGGATTCTTCTCCTACAATGAGCAGTTCTTC. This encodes CATSDPGTSGFFSYNEQFF.

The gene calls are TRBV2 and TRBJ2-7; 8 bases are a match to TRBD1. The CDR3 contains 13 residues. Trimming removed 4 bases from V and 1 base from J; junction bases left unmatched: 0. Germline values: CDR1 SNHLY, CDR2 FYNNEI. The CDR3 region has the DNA TGTGCCAGCAGTGGGACAGGGTCCTACGAGCAGTACTTC. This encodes CASSGTGSYEQYF. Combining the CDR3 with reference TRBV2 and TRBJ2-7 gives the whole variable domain EPEVTQTPSHQVTQMGQEVILRCVPISNHLYFYWYRQILGQKVEFLVSFYNNEISEKSEIFDDQFSVERPDGSNFTLKIRSTKLEDSAMYFCASSGTGSYEQYFGPGTRLTVT.

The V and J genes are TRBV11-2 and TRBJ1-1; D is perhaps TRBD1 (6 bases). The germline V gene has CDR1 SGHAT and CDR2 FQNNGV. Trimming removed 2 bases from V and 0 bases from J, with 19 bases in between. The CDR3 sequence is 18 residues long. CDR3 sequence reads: CASSLTRTGGGLNTEAFF. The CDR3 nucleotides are TGTGCCAGCAGCTTAACCCGGACGGGGGGCGGTCTGAACACTGAAGCTTTCTTT. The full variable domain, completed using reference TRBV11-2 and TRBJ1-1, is EAGVAQSPRYKIIEKRQSVAFWCNPISGHATLYWYQQILGQGPKLLIQFQNNGVVDDSQLPKDRFSAERLKGVDSTLKIQPAKLEDSAVYLCASSLTRTGGGLNTEAFFGQGTRLTVV.

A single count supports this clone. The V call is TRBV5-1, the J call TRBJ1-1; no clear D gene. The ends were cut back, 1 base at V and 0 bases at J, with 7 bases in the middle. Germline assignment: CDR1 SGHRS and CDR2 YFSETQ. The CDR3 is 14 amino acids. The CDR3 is CASSLSGVNTEAFF. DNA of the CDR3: TGCGCCAGCAGCTTGAGTGGAGTGAACACTGAAGCTTTCTTT. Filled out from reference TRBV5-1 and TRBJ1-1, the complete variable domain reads KAGVTQTPRYLIKTRGQQVTLSCSPISGHRSVSWYQQTPGQGLQFLFEYFSETQRNKGNFPGRFSGRQFSNSRSEMNVSTLELGDSALYLCASSLSGVNTEAFFGQGTRLTVV.

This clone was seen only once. The CDR3 region is CASSEFGGPTGEQYF. Here the CDR3 DNA reads TGTGCCAGCAGTGAATTCGGGGGGCCCACCGGGGAGCAGTACTTC. The chain links TRBV6-1 to TRBJ2-7, with a weak D call TRBD2 (7 bases). The germline V gene has CDR1 MNHNS and CDR2 SASEGT. The CDR3 runs 15 residues. V was cut by 2 bases and J by 7 bases, with 18 bases left in between.

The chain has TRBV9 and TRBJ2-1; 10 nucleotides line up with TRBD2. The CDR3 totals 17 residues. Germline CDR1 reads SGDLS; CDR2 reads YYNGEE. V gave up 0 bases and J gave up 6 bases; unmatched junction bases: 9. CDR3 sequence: CASSVVASGSLINEQFF. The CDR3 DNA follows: TGTGCCAGCAGCGTAGTTGCTAGCGGGAGCTTGATCAATGAGCAGTTCTTC. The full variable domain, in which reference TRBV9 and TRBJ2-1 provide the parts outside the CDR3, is DSGVTQTPKHLITATGQRVTLRCSPRSGDLSVYWYQQSLDQGLQFLIQYYNGEERAKGNILERFSAQQFPDLHSELNLSSLELGDSALYFCASSVVASGSLINEQFFGPGTRLTVL.

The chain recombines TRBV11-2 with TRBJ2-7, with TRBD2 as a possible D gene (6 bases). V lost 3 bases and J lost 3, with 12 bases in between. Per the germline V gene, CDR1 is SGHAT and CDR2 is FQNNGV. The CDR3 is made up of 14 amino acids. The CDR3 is CASSFASSGYEQYF. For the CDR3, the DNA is TGTGCCAGCAGCTTCGCTAGTAGCGGCTACGAGCAGTACTTC.

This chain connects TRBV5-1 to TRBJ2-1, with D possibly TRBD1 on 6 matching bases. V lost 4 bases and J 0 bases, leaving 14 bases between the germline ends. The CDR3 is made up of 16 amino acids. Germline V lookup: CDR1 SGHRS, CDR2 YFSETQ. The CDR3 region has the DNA TGCGCCAGCAGCCTCCCAACAGGGAGCTCCTACAATGAGCAGTTCTTC. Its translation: CASSLPTGSSYNEQFF.

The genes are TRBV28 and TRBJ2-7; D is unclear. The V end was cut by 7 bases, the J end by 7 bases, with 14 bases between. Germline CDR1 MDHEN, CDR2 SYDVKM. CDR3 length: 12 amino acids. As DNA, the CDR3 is TGTGCCAGCACTTCCGGTCTACGTGAGCAGTACTTC. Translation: CASTSGLREQYF.

The CDR3 loop is CASSHGTENSPLHF. CDR3 DNA sequence: TGTGCCAGCAGTCATGGGACAGAAAATTCACCCCTCCACTTT. The rearrangement uses TRBV7-9 and TRBJ1-6; 7 bases match TRBD1. Germline assignment: CDR1 SEHNR and CDR2 FQNEAQ (reference sequence). V shed 6 bases, J shed 7 bases, and the junction held 6 bases outside the gene matches. The CDR3 is made up of 14 amino acids.

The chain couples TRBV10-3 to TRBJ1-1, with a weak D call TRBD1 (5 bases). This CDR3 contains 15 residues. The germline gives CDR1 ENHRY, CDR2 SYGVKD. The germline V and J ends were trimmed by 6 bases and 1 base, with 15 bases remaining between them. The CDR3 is CAIRGRDNRNTEAFF. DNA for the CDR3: TGTGCCATCAGGGGCAGGGATAACAGGAACACTGAAGCTTTCTTT.

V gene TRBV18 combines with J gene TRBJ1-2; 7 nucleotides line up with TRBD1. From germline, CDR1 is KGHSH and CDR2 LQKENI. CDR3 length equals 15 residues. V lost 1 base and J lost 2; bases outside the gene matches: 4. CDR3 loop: CASSPLRDRNYGYTF. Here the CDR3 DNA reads TGTGCCAGCTCACCACTCCGGGACAGAAACTATGGCTACACCTTC.